The TCR beta chain under discussion was sequenced for a study of CD8 T cells in Susac syndrome. From blood CD8+ and CD4+ T cells, TCR beta sequences were generated. Relapsing-remitting disease, either stable or active, was present in the multiple sclerosis controls, who were treatment-naive patients. Both CD4+ and CD8+ T cells were negatively isolated, and TEMRA cells underwent FACS enrichment. With random hexamers, 0.5 to 1 ug RNA was reverse transcribed. TCR beta CDR3 was amplified by immunoSEQ multiplex PCR. This amplification extended across 54 Vbeta and 13 Jbeta segments. Each CDR3 protein gets one entry after TCRdb re-called the immunoSEQ multiplex PCR reads with MiXCR. This sample carries fewer than 350,000 distinct CDR3 sequences, 90% to 95% of them seen once, and the ten largest clones take about 0.063%. V was cut by 1 base and J by 11 bases, with 17 bases left in between. Germline CDR1 is SGHDN and CDR2 is FVKESK. There are 14 residues in the CDR3.

Material: CD4+ T cells from PBMCs. The rearrangement joins TRBV14 to TRBJ1-1, with D hard to call. The sequence was collected from a human donor with multiple sclerosis. The chain's CDR3 is CASSQGLLVRAAFF. CDR3 nucleotides: TGTGCCAGCAGCCAAGGCTTGTTAGTTAGGGCGGCTTTCTTT.